The source of this T cell receptor (beta chain) is a study of blood T cell repertoires in COVID-19. Enrollees, about 18 to 95 years old, lived in 25 or so US areas. Participant reports of clinical history set cohort assignment. Recovered status applied to Cohort 3 donors who had two consecutive negative PCRs. It also applied to those with clearance or with symptom resolution. This CDR3 region has 16 residues. Germline V gene sequence: CDR1 SGHRS, CDR2 YFSETQ. Between the trimmed V and J ends, which lost 0 bases and 5 bases, there was a span of 17 bases. In the authors' methods: Counts of nucleated cells, estimated from reference gene primer amplification, were obtained. Only in-frame clones appear in the TCRdb table, and some are missing; sequencing was by immunoSEQ multiplex PCR. For V, J and clone size, that table is used; D and trimming come from the DNA. The table lists 160,000 or so clones, about four fifths of them singletons, with over 15% in the top ten.

Sequencing was done on a sample of PBMCs or T cells enriched from blood (not recorded which). The chain links TRBV5-1 to TRBJ2-5, with a possible D match to TRBD1 (6 bases). This clonotype originated in a man between 60 and 70 years old who had recovered from COVID-19. CDR3 DNA: TGCGCCAGCAGCTTGGAAGGGGCAGGGGCTGGGGAGACCCAGTACTTC. It encodes CASSLEGAGAGETQYF. The variable domain in full, with the rest retrieved from reference TRBV5-1 and TRBJ2-5, is KAGVTQTPRYLIKTRGQQVTLSCSPISGHRSVSWYQQTPGQGLQFLFEYFSETQRNKGNFPGRFSGRQFSNSRSEMNVSTLELGDSALYLCASSLEGAGAGETQYFGPGTRLLVL.